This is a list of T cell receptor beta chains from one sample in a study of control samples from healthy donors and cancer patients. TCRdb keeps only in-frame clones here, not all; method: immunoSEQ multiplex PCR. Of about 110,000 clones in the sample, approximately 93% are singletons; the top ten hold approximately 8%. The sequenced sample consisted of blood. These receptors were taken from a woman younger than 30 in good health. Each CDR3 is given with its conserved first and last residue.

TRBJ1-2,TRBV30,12,CAWSESPVLWSF
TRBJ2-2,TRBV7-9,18,CASSLRVDLYLNTGELFF
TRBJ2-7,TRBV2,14,CASSRLGETYEQYF
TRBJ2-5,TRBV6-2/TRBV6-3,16,CASSSALLAGKETQYF
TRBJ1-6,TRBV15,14,CATSPGLSNSPLHF
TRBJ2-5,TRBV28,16,CASSLASGRAGETQYF
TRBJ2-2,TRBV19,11,CASLDTGELFF
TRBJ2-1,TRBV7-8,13,CASSSPPYNEQFF
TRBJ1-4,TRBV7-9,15,CASSLAGQGTEKLFF
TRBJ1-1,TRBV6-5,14,CASGDTGRNTEAFF
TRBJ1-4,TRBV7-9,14,CASRRGESGEKLFF
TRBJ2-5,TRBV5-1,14,CASSLGQKQETQYF
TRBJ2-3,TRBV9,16,CASSPPWGGPTDTQYF
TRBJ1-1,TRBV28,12,CASRRDMSEAFF
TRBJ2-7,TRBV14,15,CASSQEQGGYYEQYF
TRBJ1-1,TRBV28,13,CASSPPELTEAFF
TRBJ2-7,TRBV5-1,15,CASSLISGYSYEQYF
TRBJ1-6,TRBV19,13,CATRQPGNSPLHF
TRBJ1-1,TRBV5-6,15,CASTFVQTGTTEAFF
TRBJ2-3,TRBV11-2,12,CASRASTDTQYF
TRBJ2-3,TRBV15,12,CATSSGGDTQYF
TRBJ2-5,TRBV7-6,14,CASSLAGGWETQYF
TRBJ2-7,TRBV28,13,CASSTGPTYEQYF
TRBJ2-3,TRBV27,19,CASSLLGLAGGSGTDTQYF
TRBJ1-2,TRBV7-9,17,CASSFRDRAIFNYGYTF
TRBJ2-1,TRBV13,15,CASSFAGGNNNEQFF
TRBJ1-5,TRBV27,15,CASSLGTGGNQPQHF
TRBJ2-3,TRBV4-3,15,CASSQDRTSTDTQYF
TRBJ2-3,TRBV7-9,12,CASSLKEDTQYF